These 14 T cell receptor beta chains came from one sample sequenced in a study of blood T cells in healthy people across ages. A second PCR of about 7 to 12 cycles used a sample-barcoded 5' primer and a J-beta primer mix. TCRdb redid the calling of the 5' RACE reads with MiXCR, one entry per CDR3 protein. The top ten clones hold around 4% of a sample with approximately 1.5 million distinct CDR3 sequences, approximately 42% of them seen once. The specimen sequenced was blood. The receptors here all came from a woman between 18 and 29 years old in good health.

This clonotype was observed once. This clone may be a read error of a much larger clone one base away. The chain combines TRBV29-1 with TRBJ2-5; D gene ambiguous. The CDR3 has 13 residues. Germline V lookup: CDR1 SQVTM, CDR2 ANQGSEA. The CDR3 protein is CSIEKQIQETQYF. The DNA for the CDR3 is TGCAGCATTGAGAAACAGATACAAGAGACCCAGTACTTC.

The CDR3 nucleotides are TGCGCCAGCAGCCCGACTAGCGGGGGGCCTTTCACCGGGGAGCTGTTTTTT. It encodes CASSPTSGGPFTGELFF. The genes are TRBV5-1 and TRBJ2-2, with TRBD2 matching 13 bases. CDR3 length: 17 residues. Germline loops: CDR1 SGHRS, CDR2 YFSETQ. Unmatched junction bases numbered 7, after V lost 4 bases and J lost 4 bases.

The rearrangement joins TRBV29-1 to TRBJ2-4, with D uncertain. There are 14 residues in the CDR3. CDR1 is SQVTM, CDR2 ANQGSEA, per germline. Deletions cut 3 bases from V and 0 bases from J, with 9 bases between. DNA for the CDR3: TGCAGCGTTGAGCATCAACTAGCCAAAAACATTCAGTACTTC. Translating gives CSVEHQLAKNIQYF.

The V gene is TRBV6-5, the J gene TRBJ2-3; 8 positions match TRBD2. The J segment lost 0 bases and the V segment lost 8 bases, leaving 7 bases of the junction unmatched. Germline assignment: CDR1 MNHEY and CDR2 SVGAGI. The CDR3 covers 15 residues. CDR3 protein: CASGLSGASTDTQYF. CDR3 DNA sequence: TGTGCCAGCGGCCTTAGCGGGGCTAGCACAGATACGCAGTATTTT.

V gene TRBV18 combines with J gene TRBJ1-6, with a tentative D call TRBD1 (5 bases). The V end was cut by 6 bases, the J end by 6 bases, with 12 bases between. Germline V gives CDR1 KGHSH, CDR2 LQKENI. CDR3 length: 14 amino acids. The CDR3 region is CASSMQGGNSPLHF. In nucleotides, the CDR3 is TGTGCCAGCTCCATGCAGGGTGGTAATTCACCCCTCCACTTT.

In this sample, this clonotype turned up a few times. The rearrangement uses TRBV20-1 and TRBJ2-7; D might be TRBD1 (6 bases). The V gene lost 2 bases and the J gene lost 6 bases, with 17 bases spanning the gap. The CDR3 consists of 14 residues. Germline V gene data show CDR1 as DFQATT and CDR2 as SNEGSKA (reference sequence). CDR3 in DNA: TGCAGTGCTAGACCCGGACAGCTCCCGTTCGAGCAGTACTTC. It yields the protein CSARPGQLPFEQYF.

The gene calls are TRBV7-8 and TRBJ2-7; TRBD1 aligns across 9 bases. Per germline, CDR1 SGHVS and CDR2 FQNEAQ. This CDR3 comprises 16 residues. V shed 1 base, J shed 4 bases, and the junction held 8 bases outside the gene matches. The CDR3 sequence is CASSLDPLGQGYEQYF. Written as DNA, the CDR3 is TGTGCCAGCAGCTTAGATCCTCTGGGACAGGGTTACGAGCAGTACTTC.

The sample holds many counts of this clonotype. V is TRBV12-3 or TRBV12-4 and J is TRBJ1-2; D remains unclear. The CDR3 is made up of 15 amino acids. V was pared by 5 bases and J by 4 bases, with 17 bases between. CDR3 region: CASSVDGHSRYGYTF. CDR3 DNA sequence: TGTGCCAGCAGTGTGGACGGCCATTCGCGCTATGGCTACACCTTC.

This chain joins TRBV2 and TRBJ1-6; D remains ambiguous. CDR1 SNHLY and CDR2 FYNNEI come from the germline V gene. The CDR3 is made up of 13 amino acids. V lost 8 bases and J 3 bases, leaving 8 bases between the germline ends. CDR3 region: CASCAGYNSPLHF. CDR3 sequence (DNA): TGTGCCAGCTGCGCGGGCTATAATTCACCCCTCCACTTT.

This rearrangement joins TRBV5-1 to TRBJ2-7; D not certain. Trimming removed 4 bases at V and 3 bases at J, with 11 bases between. The CDR3 extends over 13 amino acids. Germline assignment: CDR1 SGHRS and CDR2 YFSETQ. CDR3 nucleotide sequence: TGCGCCAGCAGCATAGACACCTACTACGAGCAGTACTTC. Translated: CASSIDTYYEQYF.

The chain carries TRBV3-1 and TRBJ2-7, with D tentatively TRBD2 (6 bases). The CDR3 length is 13 residues. The germline V gene encodes CDR1 LGHDT and CDR2 YNNKEL (reference sequence). V was trimmed by 1 base and J by 7 bases, leaving 11 bases between them. The CDR3 is CASSQALANEQYF. For the CDR3, the DNA is TGTGCCAGCAGCCAAGCACTAGCCAATGAGCAGTACTTC.

The V call is TRBV5-1, the J call TRBJ2-7, with a weak D call TRBD1 (6 bases). The CDR3 spans 17 residues. The germline V gene has CDR1 SGHRS and CDR2 YFSETQ. The V and J ends lost 2 bases and 2 bases respectively, with 20 bases between them. Here the CDR3 DNA reads TGCGCCAGCAGCTTCACAGGGAACTTGGCAAACCCCTACGAGCAGTACTTC. Amino acid sequence: CASSFTGNLANPYEQYF.

The V and J genes are TRBV7-9 and TRBJ2-3, with 9 bases aligning to TRBD1. CDR1 is SEHNR and CDR2 is FQNEAQ in the germline V gene (reference sequence). CDR3 length: 12 residues. Losses at the gene ends were 5 bases for V and 10 bases for J; bases not matched to a gene: 4. In DNA form, the CDR3 reads TGTGCCAGCAGCGCGGACAGGGGATCGCAGTATTTT. It translates to CASSADRGSQYF.

This clonotype came up a few times. The chain employs TRBV7-2 and TRBJ1-1, with 8 bases identical to TRBD1. Looked up from germline, CDR1 is SGHTA and CDR2 is FQGNSA. The CDR3 sequence is 15 residues long. V lost 1 base to trimming and J lost 7 bases; unmatched junction nucleotides: 8. CDR3 DNA sequence: TGTGCCAGCAGCTTAGGGCGGACAGGGATTATTGAAGCTTTCTTT. Translating gives CASSLGRTGIIEAFF. Full variable domain (remainder filled in from reference TRBV7-2 and TRBJ1-1): GAGVSQSPSNKVTEKGKDVELRCDPISGHTALYWYRQSLGQGLEFLIYFQGNSAPDKSGLPSDRFSAERTGGSVSTLTIQRTQQEDSAVYLCASSLGRTGIIEAFFGQGTRLTVV.